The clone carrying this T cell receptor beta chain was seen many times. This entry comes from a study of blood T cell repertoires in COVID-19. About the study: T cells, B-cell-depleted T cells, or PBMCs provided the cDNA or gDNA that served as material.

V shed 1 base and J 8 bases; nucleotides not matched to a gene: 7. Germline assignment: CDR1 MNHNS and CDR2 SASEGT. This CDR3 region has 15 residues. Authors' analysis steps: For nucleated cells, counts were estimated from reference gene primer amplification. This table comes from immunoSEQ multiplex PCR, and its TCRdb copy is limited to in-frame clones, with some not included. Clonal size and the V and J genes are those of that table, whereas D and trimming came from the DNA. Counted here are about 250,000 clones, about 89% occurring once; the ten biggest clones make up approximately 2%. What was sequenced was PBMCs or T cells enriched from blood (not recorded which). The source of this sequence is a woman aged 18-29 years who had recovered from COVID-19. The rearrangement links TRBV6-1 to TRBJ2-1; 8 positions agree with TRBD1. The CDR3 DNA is TGTGCCAGCAGTGAAGTCCAGGGGGCGGTTGATGAGCAGTTCTTC. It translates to CASSEVQGAVDEQFF.